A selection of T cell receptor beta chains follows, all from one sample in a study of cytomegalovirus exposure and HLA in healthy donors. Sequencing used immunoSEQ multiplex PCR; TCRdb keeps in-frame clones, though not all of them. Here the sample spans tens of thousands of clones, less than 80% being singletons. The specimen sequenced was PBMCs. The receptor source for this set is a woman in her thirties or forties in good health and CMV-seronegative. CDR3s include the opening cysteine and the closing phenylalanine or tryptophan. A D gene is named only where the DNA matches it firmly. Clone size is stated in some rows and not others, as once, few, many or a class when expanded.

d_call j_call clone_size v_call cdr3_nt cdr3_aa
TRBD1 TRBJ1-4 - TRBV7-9 TGTTCCAGCAGCATTGACAGGGGGGATGAAAAACTGTTTTTT CSSSIDRGDEKLFF
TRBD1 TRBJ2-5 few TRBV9 TGTGCCAGCAGCCTCTTCGGGACAGGGCTAGAGACCCAGTACTTC CASSLFGTGLETQYF
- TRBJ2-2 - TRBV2 TGTGCCAGCACAATTAGGACTACGAACACCGGGGAGCTGTTTTTT CASTIRTTNTGELFF
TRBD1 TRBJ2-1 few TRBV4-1 TGCGCCAGCAGCCAAGAGGGACAGGGAAGTTACAATGAGCAGTTCTTC CASSQEGQGSYNEQFF
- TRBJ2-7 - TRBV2 TGTGCCAGCAGAAAACCAGGGGCTAGATCCTACGAGCAGTACTTC CASRKPGARSYEQYF
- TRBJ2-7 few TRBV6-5 TGTGCCAGCAGTTCATGGGCTAGCCTTTCCTACGAGCAGTACTTC CASSSWASLSYEQYF
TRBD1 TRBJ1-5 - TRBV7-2 TGTGCCAGCAGCGAGGGACAGGGTTTTGGCAATCAGCCCCAGCATTTT CASSEGQGFGNQPQHF
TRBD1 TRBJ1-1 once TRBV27 TGTGCCAGCAGTCTGTTCGGACAGGGGGCTAACACTGAAGCTTTCTTT CASSLFGQGANTEAFF
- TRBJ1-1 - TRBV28 TGTGCCGGGGGGGCCCCTTGGAGGAACACTGAAGCTTTCTTT CAGGAPWRNTEAFF
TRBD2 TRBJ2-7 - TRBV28 TGTGCCACATCTAGGAAGCGGGGCGAGCAGTACTTC CATSRKRGEQYF
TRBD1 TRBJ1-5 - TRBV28 TGTGCCAGCAGTTTACCCCCCGGGACAGCTTATAGCAATCAGCCCCAGCATTTT CASSLPPGTAYSNQPQHF
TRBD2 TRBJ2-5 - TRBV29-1 TGCAGCGTTGCCTACGGGGGGAAAGAAGGGACCCAGTACTTC CSVAYGGKEGTQYF